This T cell receptor (beta chain) was profiled in a study of spatial heterogeneity in lung cancer. The germline gives CDR1 LGHNA, CDR2 YNFKEQ. V shed 1 base and J 3 bases; nucleotides not matched to a gene: 5. The CDR3 has 16 amino acids. TCRdb re-called the 5' RACE reads through MiXCR, storing one row per CDR3 protein. Of tens of thousands of distinct CDR3 sequences listed, about an eighth were seen once; the top ten hold about 60%. Time point: sample taken at primary tumor resection. The cohort: approximately 66 early-stage, untreated non-small cell lung cancer patients. Researchers sequenced whole RNA taken from tumor, nontumor lung or frozen PBMC without sorting.

Sequenced here: PBMCs, sampled at surgery. The V call is TRBV4-2, the J call TRBJ2-5; 10 nucleotides line up with TRBD2. This clonotype originated in a male donor with early-stage non-small cell lung cancer. The CDR3 nucleotides are TGTGCCAGCAGCCAAGTAAGCGGGGGGGCCGAAGAGACCCAGTACTTC. This codes for CASSQVSGGAEETQYF.